Each of the 10 T cell receptor beta chains below was sequenced from the same sample in a study of cytomegalovirus exposure and HLA in healthy donors (dated by TCRdb to about 2017). The library was produced with the immunoSEQ multiplex PCR assay. A mixture of 60 forward primers for TCR Vbeta segments and 13 reverse primers for TCR Jbeta segments was used in the multiplex PCR. Not all clones reach the TCRdb copy of this immuneACCESS table, which keeps in-frame sequences only. Checked studies attribute under half of the gap to unresolved V genes and leave the rest unexplained. Here the sample has 40,000 or so clones; approximately 70% occur a single time. The ten largest account for approximately 3.5% of the sample. What was sequenced was PBMCs. The source of these receptors is a middle-aged man in good health and CMV-seronegative.

The V call is TRBV7-9, the J call TRBJ2-3; 10 nucleotides agree with TRBD1. Per the germline V gene, CDR1 is SEHNR and CDR2 is FQNEAQ (reference sequence). This CDR3 has 18 amino acids. The ends lost 5 bases at V and 1 base at J; junction bases unmatched: 12. The CDR3: CASSPGQGGVPRTDTQYF. The CDR3 DNA follows: TGTGCCAGCAGCCCCGGACAGGGGGGGGTCCCCCGCACAGATACGCAGTATTTT.

The V gene is TRBV28, the J gene TRBJ2-5; 11 bases map to TRBD1. J was trimmed by 7 bases and V by 8 bases; bases with no gene match: 12. The CDR3 has 15 amino acids. Germline CDR1 reads MDHEN; CDR2 reads SYDVKM. The CDR3 is CASQMGTGGIGTQYF. The CDR3 DNA follows: TGTGCCAGCCAGATGGGGACAGGGGGGATTGGGACCCAGTACTTC.

The chain carries TRBV2 and TRBJ1-2, with TRBD1 as a possible D gene (6 bases). This CDR3 comprises 13 residues. CDR1 and CDR2 (germline): SNHLY, FYNNEI. Deletions cut 3 bases from V and 2 bases from J, with 7 bases between. The CDR3 nucleotides read TGTGCCAGCAGTGACACAGGGAACTATGGCTACACCTTC. Encoded protein: CASSDTGNYGYTF. Using reference TRBV2 and TRBJ1-2 for the parts outside the CDR3, the full variable domain is EPEVTQTPSHQVTQMGQEVILRCVPISNHLYFYWYRQILGQKVEFLVSFYNNEISEKSEIFDDQFSVERPDGSNFTLKIRSTKLEDSAMYFCASSDTGNYGYTFGSGTRLTVV.

DNA of the CDR3: TGTGCCAGCAGCGTAGGGTCGACTAGCGGGAGAAATGAGCAGTTCTTC. Translated, it gives CASSVGSTSGRNEQFF. The chain combines TRBV9 with TRBJ2-1; 12 nucleotides align to TRBD2. The V and J ends lost 0 bases and 7 bases, in that order; junction bases with no gene match: 5. Germline CDR1 is SGDLS and CDR2 is YYNGEE. The CDR3 is 16 amino acids.

In this sample, this clone turned up a few times. This chain uses TRBV11-1 with TRBJ1-1, with 8 bases that match TRBD1. The trim removed 5 bases at V and 5 bases at J, leaving 4 bases unmatched. CDR1 is SGHAT, CDR2 FQDESV, per germline (reference sequence). CDR3 length equals 13 residues. The chain's CDR3 is CASSLDRVTEAFF. The CDR3 region has the DNA TGTGCCAGCAGCCTGGACAGGGTGACTGAAGCTTTCTTT.

This clone was observed a few times. CDR3 residues: CASSPLAGDYNEQFF. Written as DNA, the CDR3 is TGTGCCAGCTCACCGCTAGCGGGGGACTACAATGAGCAGTTCTTC. This chain joins TRBV18 and TRBJ2-1, with TRBD2 matching 10 bases. V was clipped by 3 bases and J by 3 bases; unmatched bases: 2. Germline V gives CDR1 KGHSH, CDR2 LQKENI. The length of the CDR3 is 15 residues.

This chain connects TRBV5-5 to TRBJ1-6; D not resolved. Deletions cut 3 bases from V and 9 bases from J, with 19 bases between. The CDR3 is 16 amino acids. CDR1 is SGHKS, CDR2 YYEKEE, per germline (reference sequence). As DNA, the CDR3 is TGTGCCAGCAGCTACACTTTACCGGGAGATTTTTCACCCCTCCACTTT. As protein: CASSYTLPGDFSPLHF.

This clone was detected only a few times. The chain links TRBV6-1 to TRBJ2-7; no definite D call. Germline assignment: CDR1 MNHNS and CDR2 SASEGT. The CDR3 totals 10 residues. With 2 bases removed from V and 7 bases from J, the gap between germline ends came to 3 bases. The CDR3 region has the DNA TGTGCCAGCAGTGAACGTGAGCAGTACTTC. This codes for CASSEREQYF.

The chain uses TRBV7-3 and TRBJ1-1; a possible D gene is TRBD1 (6 bases). V was clipped by 4 bases and J by 1 base, with 13 bases between them. The length of the CDR3 is 15 residues. Germline values: CDR1 SGHTA, CDR2 FQGTGA. This CDR3 reads CASSYGVQGNTEAFF. In nucleotides, the CDR3 is TGTGCCAGCAGCTATGGGGTACAGGGGAACACTGAAGCTTTCTTT.

This clone was counted a single time. The chain uses TRBV4-2 and TRBJ2-5, with 7 bases that match TRBD1. The J segment lost 4 bases and the V segment lost 0 bases, leaving 5 bases of the junction unmatched. Germline values: CDR1 LGHNA, CDR2 YNFKEQ. This CDR3 has 15 amino acids. The CDR3: CASSQDRQGRETQYF. As DNA, the CDR3 is TGTGCCAGCAGCCAAGATCGACAGGGAAGAGAGACCCAGTACTTC.